The 16 T cell receptor beta chains listed next were all sequenced from one sample in a study of blood T cell repertoires in COVID-19 (dated by TCRdb to the early 2020s). Library creation used the immunoSEQ multiplex PCR assay. TCRdb provides this immuneACCESS table in a form limited to in-frame rearrangements. Some clones are lacking; in checked studies, under half of them reflect an unresolved V gene, and why the rest are absent is not known. Counted in this sample were roughly 65,000 clones; roughly three quarters of them appeared once. The ten biggest clones cover 40% to 50% of the sample. Material: peripheral blood. All receptors derive from a human donor in a cohort sampled during active COVID-19.

The gene calls are TRBV7-8 and TRBJ2-7, with 7 positions matching TRBD1. In germline, CDR1 is SGHVS, CDR2 FQNEAQ. V lost 3 bases to trimming and J lost 3 bases; unmatched junction nucleotides: 5. This CDR3 is 14 amino acids long. In DNA form, the CDR3 reads TGTGCCAGCAGCTTTCGCGACAGGGACTACGAGCAGTACTTC. It translates to CASSFRDRDYEQYF.

A few counts support this clone. The chain is built from TRBV7-9 and TRBJ2-6; D is possibly TRBD1 (6 bases). Germline values: CDR1 SEHNR, CDR2 FQNEAQ (reference sequence). The V end lost 4 bases, the J end lost 0 bases, and 13 bases lay between the germline ends. This CDR3 region has 17 residues. CDR3 protein: CASSSSDRFSGANVLTF. CDR3 DNA: TGTGCCAGCAGCTCCTCGGACAGATTCTCTGGGGCCAACGTCCTGACTTTC.

The V and J genes are TRBV6-1 and TRBJ1-2, with unresolved D. The CDR3 covers 13 residues. Looked up from germline, CDR1 is MNHNS and CDR2 is SASEGT. The V end was cut by 3 bases, the J end by 2 bases, with 7 bases between. The CDR3 bases are TGTGCCAGCAGTGACGGGGAAAACTATGGCTACACCTTC. Protein sequence: CASSDGENYGYTF.

This sequence joins TRBV5-1 and TRBJ2-3; 7 nucleotides line up with TRBD1. Germline assignment: CDR1 SGHRS and CDR2 YFSETQ. This CDR3 is 14 amino acids long. V shed 5 bases and J 0 bases; nucleotides not matched to a gene: 3. The CDR3 DNA reads as TGCGCCAGCAGGACGGGACAGAGCACAGATACGCAGTATTTT. It codes for CASRTGQSTDTQYF.

J is TRBJ2-7 and V is TRBV29-1; 7 nucleotides line up with TRBD1. J gave up 3 bases and V 5 bases, and 16 bases lay outside the gene matches. The CDR3 runs to 16 residues. Germline V gene lookup returns CDR1 SQVTM and CDR2 ANQGSEA. CDR3 sequence (DNA): TGCAGCGTTCATCTTAGTTTCGGGACAGAAGACTACGAGCAGTACTTC. Its translation is CSVHLSFGTEDYEQYF.

The V gene is TRBV5-8, the J gene TRBJ1-5; 7 bases are shared with TRBD1. V lost 2 bases to trimming and J lost 6 bases; unmatched junction nucleotides: 5. Germline CDR1 SGHTS, CDR2 YDEGEE. The CDR3 has 14 amino acids. The CDR3 DNA is TGTGCCAGCAGCTTCCGGGACAGTGGTCAGCCCCAGCATTTT. This codes for CASSFRDSGQPQHF.

The chain has TRBV5-1 and TRBJ2-5; perhaps TRBD1 as D (6 bases). V was trimmed by 2 bases and J by 5 bases, leaving 13 bases between them. The CDR3 is 14 residues long. CDR1 and CDR2 (germline): SGHRS, YFSETQ. The CDR3 region has the DNA TGCGCCAGCAGCTTAGGTCAGGGGCTGGAGACCCAGTACTTC. Residues: CASSLGQGLETQYF.

J is TRBJ1-1 and V is TRBV28, with D perhaps TRBD1 (5 bases). This CDR3 comprises 15 residues. CDR1 is MDHEN and CDR2 is SYDVKM in the germline V gene. Trimming cost V 3 bases and J 1 base, with 12 bases left between them. The CDR3 DNA reads as TGTGCCAGCAGTTTTGGGGGGATAGGGAACACTGAAGCTTTCTTT. Protein: CASSFGGIGNTEAFF.

The chain joins TRBV30 to TRBJ1-3; no clear D. The CDR3 has 12 amino acids. V gave up 0 bases and J gave up 4 bases, with 4 bases separating them. Germline CDR1 reads GTSNPN; CDR2 reads SVGIG (reference sequence). The CDR3 protein is CAWSVQGNTIYF. CDR3 coding DNA: TGTGCCTGGAGTGTACAAGGAAACACCATATATTTT. Variable domain in full (rest from reference TRBV30 and TRBJ1-3): SQTIHQWPATLVQPVGSPLSLECTVEGTSNPNLYWYRQAAGRGLQLLFYSVGIGQISSEVPQNLSASRPQDRQFILSSKKLLLSDSGFYLCAWSVQGNTIYFGEGSWLTVV.

CDR3 protein: CASSHHTFTTAPNEKLFF. For the CDR3, the DNA is TGCGCCAGCAGCCATCACACTTTCACGACAGCACCTAATGAAAAACTGTTTTTT. This chain uses TRBV4-1 with TRBJ1-4; TRBD1 might be the D (5 bases). From germline, CDR1 is MGHRA and CDR2 YSYEKL. The CDR3 is 18 residues long. The V end was cut by 3 bases, the J end by 3 bases, with 20 bases between.

The chain has TRBV9 and TRBJ1-3; weak D call: TRBD1 (6 bases). Trimming cost V 1 base and J 4 bases, with 12 bases left between them. CDR3 length: 15 amino acids. Germline lookup yields CDR1 SGDLS and CDR2 YYNGEE. Written as DNA, the CDR3 is TGTGCCAGCAGCGTATTCGGGGGGGCAGGAAACACCATATATTTT. This translates into CASSVFGGAGNTIYF.

V usage is TRBV4-1 and J usage is TRBJ2-7; 9 nucleotides match TRBD1. The length of the CDR3 is 15 residues. V shed 6 bases and J 2 bases; nucleotides not matched to a gene: 8. Germline V gene lookup returns CDR1 MGHRA and CDR2 YSYEKL. The CDR3 loop reads CASSSTGTGPYEQYF. The CDR3 DNA reads as TGCGCCAGCAGTTCGACCGGGACAGGGCCCTACGAGCAGTACTTC.

This clone was recorded many times. The rearrangement links TRBV29-1 to TRBJ1-5; 9 bases agree with TRBD1. The CDR3 contains 12 residues. Germline V gene lookup returns CDR1 SQVTM and CDR2 ANQGSEA. V lost 8 bases and J lost 4; bases outside the gene matches: 3. The CDR3 spells CSSTGGNQPQHF. In nucleotides, the CDR3 is TGCAGCTCGACAGGGGGGAATCAGCCCCAGCATTTT.

The chain combines TRBV3-1 (or the pseudogene TRBV3-2) with TRBJ2-5, with 14 bases fitting TRBD2. The ends lost 0 bases at V and 4 bases at J; junction bases unmatched: 13. CDR1 is LGHDT, CDR2 YNNKEL, per germline (reference sequence). The CDR3 length is 20 residues. This CDR3 is CASSQDWVTSGGEYRETQYF. CDR3 DNA: TGTGCCAGCAGCCAAGACTGGGTGACTAGCGGGGGGGAGTATCGAGAGACCCAGTACTTC.

V is TRBV6-5 and J is TRBJ1-2; D is perhaps TRBD1 (5 bases). The length of the CDR3 is 14 residues. V gave up 2 bases and J gave up 5 bases, with 12 bases separating them. Germline loops: CDR1 MNHEY, CDR2 SVGAGI. CDR3 nucleotide sequence: TGTGCCAGCAGTTACCTCCAGGGAGGGTATGGCTACACCTTC. Translation gives CASSYLQGGYGYTF.

The J gene is TRBJ2-1, the V gene TRBV24-1; TRBD2 might be the D (6 bases). This CDR3 spans 16 amino acids. Per the germline V gene, CDR1 is KGHDR and CDR2 is SFDVKD. The V end lost 5 bases, the J end lost 8 bases, and 21 bases lay between the germline ends. The CDR3 coding sequence is TGTGCCACCAGTGGCTCCGGGACTGGACGCTTCGATGAGCAGTTCTTC. Protein: CATSGSGTGRFDEQFF.